One sample yielded the 11 T cell receptor beta chains listed below, sequenced in a study of sequential checkpoint blockade in melanoma. Libraries were prepared by immunoSEQ multiplex PCR; TCRdb keeps only in-frame clonotypes and omits some of them. The table records some 40,000 clones, about 30% of them present only once. Treatment specified: randomized to nivolumab then ipilimumab (arm A) or the reverse (arm B). The input for sequencing was tumor tissue (inferred from file names), taken from a patient given nivolumab and ipilimumab in sequence. These receptors all stem from a human donor with melanoma.

This sequence joins TRBV11-3 and TRBJ2-7; TRBD2 agrees at 11 bases. CDR1 is SGHNT and CDR2 is YENEEA in the germline V gene. The J segment lost 7 bases and the V segment lost 3 bases, leaving 8 bases of the junction unmatched. CDR3 length: 15 residues. This CDR3 reads CASSLTGTSGTEQYF. The CDR3 nucleotides are TGTGCCAGCAGCTTGACCGGGACTAGCGGTACGGAGCAGTACTTC.

The gene calls are TRBV6-8 and TRBJ1-5, with D possibly matching TRBD1 (6 bases). Trimming took 0 bases from V and 1 from J, leaving 7 bases between them. Per germline, CDR1 MNHGY and CDR2 SAAAGT. This CDR3 region has 15 residues. CDR3 DNA sequence: TGTGCCAGCAGTTACTCCCAGGGGAGCAATCAGCCCCAGCATTTT. Its protein product is CASSYSQGSNQPQHF.

This clone was seen only once. The J gene is TRBJ2-5, the V gene TRBV5-1, with TRBD2 matching 9 bases. This CDR3 has 17 amino acids. Germline CDR1 is SGHRS and CDR2 is YFSETQ. Trimming cost V 0 bases and J 2 bases; bases outside gene matches: 8. CDR3 residues: CASSLVLAGVGQETQYF. The CDR3 DNA is TGCGCCAGCAGCTTGGTTTTAGCGGGAGTAGGGCAAGAGACCCAGTACTTC.

This clone was recorded many times. V usage is TRBV11-3 and J usage is TRBJ2-5; the match to TRBD2 covers 14 bases. There are 18 residues in the CDR3. Germline CDR1 SGHNT, CDR2 YENEEA. Losses at the gene ends were 5 bases for V and 4 bases for J; bases not matched to a gene: 12. The CDR3 here is CASSLSSGLAGVGETQYF. CDR3 coding DNA: TGTGCCAGCAGCCTCTCTTCGGGACTAGCGGGAGTTGGAGAGACCCAGTACTTC.

This chain joins TRBV30 and TRBJ2-6; the D is unclear. Trimming removed 3 bases at V and 0 bases at J, with 3 bases between. Germline CDR1 and CDR2: GTSNPN and SVGIG (reference sequence). There are 13 residues in the CDR3. CDR3 coding DNA: TGTGCCTGGAGAAGCTCTGGGGCCAACGTCCTGACTTTC. This translates into CAWRSSGANVLTF.

The rearrangement links TRBV9 to TRBJ2-7, with D possibly TRBD2 on 5 matching bases. The CDR3 length is 14 residues. Germline CDR1 SGDLS, CDR2 YYNGEE. V was cut by 0 bases and J by 2 bases, with 9 bases left in between. The CDR3 spells CASSVAGFPYEQYF. The CDR3 nucleotides are TGTGCCAGCAGCGTAGCGGGGTTCCCCTACGAGCAGTACTTC.

The chain couples TRBV14 to TRBJ2-2, with 8 bases fitting TRBD2. V gave up 4 bases and J gave up 1 base; unmatched junction bases: 5. This CDR3 is built from 16 residues. The germline gives CDR1 SGHDN, CDR2 FVKESK. This CDR3 reads CASSPGGGRNTGELFF. The DNA of the CDR3 is TGTGCCAGCAGCCCAGGCGGGGGGCGGAACACCGGGGAGCTGTTTTTT.

This clone was found a few times. This chain joins TRBV4-1 and TRBJ1-2; 7 bases map to TRBD1. CDR3 length: 14 residues. Trimming took 4 bases from V and 6 from J; bases not matched to a gene: 8. CDR1 MGHRA and CDR2 YSYEKL come from the germline V gene. CDR3 region: CASSPADRVDGYTF. The CDR3 DNA reads TGCGCCAGCAGCCCGGCTGACAGGGTGGATGGCTACACCTTC.

This clone was observed a few times. The J gene is TRBJ1-4, the V gene TRBV6-8, with TRBD1 matching 7 bases. J lost 8 bases, V lost 5 bases, and 8 bases had no gene match. The CDR3 sequence is 14 residues long. Looked up from germline, CDR1 is MNHGY and CDR2 is SAAAGT. DNA for the CDR3: TGTGCCAGCAGTATAAACAGGGGAGGCGAAAAACTGTTTTTT. This gives the protein CASSINRGGEKLFF.

The genes are TRBV28 and TRBJ1-6; 8 nucleotides agree with TRBD1. Germline V lookup: CDR1 MDHEN, CDR2 SYDVKM. The CDR3 extends over 16 amino acids. The ends lost 5 bases at V and 4 bases at J; junction bases unmatched: 7. CDR3 region: CASSPRTGKYNSPLHF. The CDR3 bases are TGTGCCAGCAGTCCCCGGACAGGGAAGTATAATTCACCCCTCCACTTT.

This clone was counted between two and nine times. V and J are TRBV23-1 and TRBJ2-7; tentatively, D is TRBD1 or TRBD2 (5 bases each). TRBV23-1 is identified as an open reading frame with a role that is uncertain. The CDR3 contains 14 residues. V lost 6 bases to trimming and J lost 6 bases, with 18 bases between them. DNA of the CDR3: TGCGCCAGCAGCCAAGCCGGGGACCTGACCGAGCAGTACTTC. Protein: CASSQAGDLTEQYF.